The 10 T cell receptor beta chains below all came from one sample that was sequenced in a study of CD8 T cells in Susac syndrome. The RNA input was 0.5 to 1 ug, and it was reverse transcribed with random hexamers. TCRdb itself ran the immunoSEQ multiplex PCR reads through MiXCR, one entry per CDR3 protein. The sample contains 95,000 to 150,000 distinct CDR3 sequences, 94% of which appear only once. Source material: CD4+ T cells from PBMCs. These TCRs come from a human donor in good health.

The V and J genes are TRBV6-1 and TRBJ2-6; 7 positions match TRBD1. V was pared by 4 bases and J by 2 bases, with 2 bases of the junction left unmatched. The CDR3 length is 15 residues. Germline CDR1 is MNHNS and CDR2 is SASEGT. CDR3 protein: CASSGQGAGANVLTF. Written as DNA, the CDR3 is TGTGCCAGCAGTGGTCAGGGGGCTGGGGCCAACGTCCTGACTTTC.

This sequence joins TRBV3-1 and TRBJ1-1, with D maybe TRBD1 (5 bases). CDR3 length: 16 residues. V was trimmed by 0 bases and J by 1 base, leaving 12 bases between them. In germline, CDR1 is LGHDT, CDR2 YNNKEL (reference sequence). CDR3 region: CASSQDQRQKNTEAFF. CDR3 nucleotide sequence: TGTGCCAGCAGCCAAGATCAACGACAGAAGAACACTGAAGCTTTCTTT.

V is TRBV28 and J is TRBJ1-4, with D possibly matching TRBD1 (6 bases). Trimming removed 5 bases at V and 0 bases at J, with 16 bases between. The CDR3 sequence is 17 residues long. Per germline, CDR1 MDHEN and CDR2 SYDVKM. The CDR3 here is CASSQAGARATNEKLFF. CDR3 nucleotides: TGTGCCAGCAGTCAAGCGGGGGCACGTGCAACTAATGAAAAACTGTTTTTT.

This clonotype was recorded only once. The CDR3 region has the DNA TGTGCCAGCAGTTTATTAGCTAGCGGGGGATCCTACGAGCAGTACTTC. This sequence encodes CASSLLASGGSYEQYF. This chain links TRBV27 with TRBJ2-7, with 10 nucleotides matching TRBD2. CDR1 and CDR2 from the germline V gene are MNHEY and SMNVEV (reference sequence). The V and J ends lost 1 base and 1 base, in that order; junction bases with no gene match: 4. CDR3 length equals 16 residues.

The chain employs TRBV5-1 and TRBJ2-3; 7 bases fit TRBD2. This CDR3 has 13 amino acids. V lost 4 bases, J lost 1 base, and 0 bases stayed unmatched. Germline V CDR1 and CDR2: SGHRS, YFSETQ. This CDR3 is CASSGRGTDTQYF. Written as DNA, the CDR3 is TGCGCCAGCAGCGGGAGGGGCACAGATACGCAGTATTTT. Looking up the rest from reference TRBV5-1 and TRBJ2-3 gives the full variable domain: KAGVTQTPRYLIKTRGQQVTLSCSPISGHRSVSWYQQTPGQGLQFLFEYFSETQRNKGNFPGRFSGRQFSNSRSEMNVSTLELGDSALYLCASSGRGTDTQYFGPGTRLTVL.

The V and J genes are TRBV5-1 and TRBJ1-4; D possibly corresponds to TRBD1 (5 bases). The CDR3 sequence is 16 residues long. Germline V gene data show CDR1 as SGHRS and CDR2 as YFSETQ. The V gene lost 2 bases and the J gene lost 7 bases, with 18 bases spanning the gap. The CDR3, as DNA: TGCGCCAGCAGCTTTGGCCCGGGGGTCGATACTGAAAAACTGTTTTTT. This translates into CASSFGPGVDTEKLFF.

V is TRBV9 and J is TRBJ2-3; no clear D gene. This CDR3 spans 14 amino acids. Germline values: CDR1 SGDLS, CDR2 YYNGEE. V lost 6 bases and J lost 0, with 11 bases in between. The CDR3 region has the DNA TGTGCCAGCAAGAAAGAAATTAGCACAGATACGCAGTATTTT. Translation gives CASKKEISTDTQYF.

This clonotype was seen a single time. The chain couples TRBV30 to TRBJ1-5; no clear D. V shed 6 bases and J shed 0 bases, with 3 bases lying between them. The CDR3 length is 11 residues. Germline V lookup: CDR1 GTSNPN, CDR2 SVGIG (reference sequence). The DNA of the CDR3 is TGTGCCTGTTATAGCAATCAGCCCCAGCATTTT. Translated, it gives CACYSNQPQHF.

CDR3 DNA: TGCGCCAGCAGCTTTGGGGGCGCGATGAACACTGAAGCTTTCTTT. Its translation: CASSFGGAMNTEAFF. The gene calls are TRBV5-1 and TRBJ1-1; possibly TRBD1 for D (6 bases). Per germline, CDR1 SGHRS and CDR2 YFSETQ. The length of the CDR3 is 15 residues. Trimming stripped 2 bases from V and 0 bases from J, with 11 bases between.

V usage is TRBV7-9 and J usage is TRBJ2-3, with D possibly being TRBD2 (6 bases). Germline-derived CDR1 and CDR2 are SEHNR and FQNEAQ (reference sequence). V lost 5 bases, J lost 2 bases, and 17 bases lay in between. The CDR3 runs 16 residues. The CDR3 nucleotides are TGTGCCAGCAGCGTCGGGAGAGGCGGGACCACAGATACGCAGTATTTT. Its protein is CASSVGRGGTTDTQYF.